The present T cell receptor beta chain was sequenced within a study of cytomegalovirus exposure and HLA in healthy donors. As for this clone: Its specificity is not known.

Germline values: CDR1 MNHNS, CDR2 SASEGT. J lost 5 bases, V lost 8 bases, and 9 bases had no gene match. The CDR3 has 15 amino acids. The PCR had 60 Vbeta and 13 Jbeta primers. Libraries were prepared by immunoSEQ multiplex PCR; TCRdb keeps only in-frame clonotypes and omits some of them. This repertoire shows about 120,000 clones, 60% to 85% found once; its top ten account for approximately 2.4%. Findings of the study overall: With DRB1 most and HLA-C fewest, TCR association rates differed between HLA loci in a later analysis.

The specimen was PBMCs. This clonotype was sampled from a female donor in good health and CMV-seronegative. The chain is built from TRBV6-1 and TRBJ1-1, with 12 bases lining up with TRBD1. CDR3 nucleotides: TGTGCCAGCCCGACCGGGACAGGGGGCGGAACTGAAGCTTTCTTT. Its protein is CASPTGTGGGTEAFF.